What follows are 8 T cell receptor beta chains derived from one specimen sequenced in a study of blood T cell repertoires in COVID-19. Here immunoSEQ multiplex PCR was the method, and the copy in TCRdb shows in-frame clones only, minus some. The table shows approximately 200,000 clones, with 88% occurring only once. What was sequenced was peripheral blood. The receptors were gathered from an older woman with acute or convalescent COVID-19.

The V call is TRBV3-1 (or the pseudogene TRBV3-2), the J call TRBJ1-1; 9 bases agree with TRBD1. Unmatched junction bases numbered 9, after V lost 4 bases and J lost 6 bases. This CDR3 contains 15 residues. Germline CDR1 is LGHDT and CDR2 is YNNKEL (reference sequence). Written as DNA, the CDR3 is TGTGCCAGCAGCCGTATGGGACAGGGAAACGCTGAAGCTTTCTTT. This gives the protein CASSRMGQGNAEAFF.

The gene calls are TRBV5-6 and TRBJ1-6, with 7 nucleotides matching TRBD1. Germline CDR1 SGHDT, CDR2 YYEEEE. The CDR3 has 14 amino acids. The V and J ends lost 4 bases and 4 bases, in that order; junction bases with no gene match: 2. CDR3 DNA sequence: TGTGCCAGCAGCGCAGGGGGATATAATTCACCCCTCCACTTT. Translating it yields CASSAGGYNSPLHF.

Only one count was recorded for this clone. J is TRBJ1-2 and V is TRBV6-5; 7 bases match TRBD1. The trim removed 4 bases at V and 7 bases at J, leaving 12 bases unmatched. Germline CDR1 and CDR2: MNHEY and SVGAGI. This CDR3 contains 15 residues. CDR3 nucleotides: TGTGCCAGCAGTTCAAGAGGGGGCCAGCTAGGTGGCTACACCTTC. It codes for CASSSRGGQLGGYTF.

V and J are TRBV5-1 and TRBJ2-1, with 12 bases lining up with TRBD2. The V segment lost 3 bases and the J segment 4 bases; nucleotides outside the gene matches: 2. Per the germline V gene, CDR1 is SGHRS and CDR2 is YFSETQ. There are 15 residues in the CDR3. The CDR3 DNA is TGCGCCAGCAGCTCCGGGACTAGCGGGTACAATGAGCAGTTCTTC. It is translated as CASSSGTSGYNEQFF. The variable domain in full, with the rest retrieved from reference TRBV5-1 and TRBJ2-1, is KAGVTQTPRYLIKTRGQQVTLSCSPISGHRSVSWYQQTPGQGLQFLFEYFSETQRNKGNFPGRFSGRQFSNSRSEMNVSTLELGDSALYLCASSSGTSGYNEQFFGPGTRLTVL.

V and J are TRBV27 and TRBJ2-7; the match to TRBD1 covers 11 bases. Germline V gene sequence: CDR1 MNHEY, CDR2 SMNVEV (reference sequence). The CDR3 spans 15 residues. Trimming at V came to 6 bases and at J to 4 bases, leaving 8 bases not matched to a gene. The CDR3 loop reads CASRTPGTGGYEQYF. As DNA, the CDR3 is TGTGCCAGCAGAACTCCCGGGACAGGGGGTTACGAGCAGTACTTC.

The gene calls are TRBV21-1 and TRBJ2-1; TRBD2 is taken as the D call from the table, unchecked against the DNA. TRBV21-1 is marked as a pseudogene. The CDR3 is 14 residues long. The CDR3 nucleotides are TGTGCCAGCAGCAAAGAAAGTGCGGGTAATGAGCAGTTCTTC. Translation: CASSKESAGNEQFF.

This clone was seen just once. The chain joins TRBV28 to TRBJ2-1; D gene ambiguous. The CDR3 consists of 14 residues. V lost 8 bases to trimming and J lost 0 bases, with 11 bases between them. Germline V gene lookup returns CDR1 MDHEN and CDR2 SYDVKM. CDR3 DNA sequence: TGTGCCAGCGGGCCCTTAAGCTCCTACAATGAGCAGTTCTTC. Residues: CASGPLSSYNEQFF.

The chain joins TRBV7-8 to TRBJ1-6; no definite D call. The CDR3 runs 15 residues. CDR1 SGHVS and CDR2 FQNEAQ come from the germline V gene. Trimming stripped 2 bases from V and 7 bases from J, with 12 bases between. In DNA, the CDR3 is TGTGCCAGCAGCTTAACCGGGGTTATCAATTCACCCCTCCACTTT. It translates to CASSLTGVINSPLHF. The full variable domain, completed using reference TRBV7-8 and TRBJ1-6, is GAGVSQSPRYKVAKRGQDVALRCDPISGHVSLFWYQQALGQGPEFLTYFQNEAQLDKSGLPSDRFFAERPEGSVSTLKIQRTQQEDSAVYLCASSLTGVINSPLHFGNGTRLTVT.